These T cell receptor beta chains were read from a single sample in a study of PD-L1 blockade in urothelial cancer. The assay was immunoSEQ multiplex PCR, and TCRdb's table has in-frame clones only and misses some. The sample holds 100,000 to 150,000 clones, 86% seen once. The source was PBMCs, collected around atezolizumab (anti-PD-L1) treatment. These receptors came from a man aged 45-65 years with urothelial cancer. Both conserved end residues are part of each CDR3. Each record gives: J gene, D gene, clone size, V gene, CDR3 DNA, CDR3 protein. D genes are given only for firm matches. Size is omitted from some rows. Given values are once, few, many or a class for expanded clones.

>TRBJ2-1|.|.|TRBV10-3
TGTGCCATCAGTGAGTCCGGGCGGGCCGAGCAGTTCTTC
CAISESGRAEQFF
>TRBJ2-1|.|.|TRBV2
TGTGCCAGCAGGGCATACAATGAGCAGTTCTTC
CASRAYNEQFF
>TRBJ2-2|.|.|TRBV6-5
TGTGCCAGCAGGATTGGACAAACCGGGGAGCTGTTTTTT
CASRIGQTGELFF
>TRBJ2-7|TRBD2|once|TRBV18
TGTGCCAGCTCACCCGGACTAGCGGGCTCTTACGAGCAGTACTTC
CASSPGLAGSYEQYF
>TRBJ2-7|.|.|TRBV5-4
TGTGCCAGCAGGAATAAAACAGGGAGTTACGAGCAGTACTTC
CASRNKTGSYEQYF
>TRBJ2-1|.|.|TRBV7-8
TGTGCCAGCAGCTTAGCGTTCGGGGGTGGGTACAATGAGCAGTTCTTC
CASSLAFGGGYNEQFF
>TRBJ2-7|.|once|TRBV4-1
TGCGCCAGCAGCCAAGGGGTTGAGGGTAGGTACGAGCAGTACTTC
CASSQGVEGRYEQYF
>TRBJ2-3|TRBD2|.|TRBV5-4
TGTGCCAGCAGCTTGGGAGCGGGGAGCACAGATACGCAGTATTTT
CASSLGAGSTDTQYF
>TRBJ1-1|TRBD1|.|TRBV28
TGTGCCACCGAAGACCAGGGGGCCCACATGAACACTGAAGCTTTCTTT
CATEDQGAHMNTEAFF
>TRBJ2-7|.|.|TRBV15
TGTGCCACCAGCAGAGGCACTAACTACGAGCAGTACTTC
CATSRGTNYEQYF
>TRBJ1-4|.|.|TRBV15
TGTGCCACCAGCAGAGCAATCGCCCAGATCTCACCTGAAAAACTGTTTTTT
CATSRAIAQISPEKLFF
>TRBJ2-1|TRBD2|.|TRBV7-8
TGTGCCAGCAGCTTAGTCAATAGCGGGAACAATGAGCAGTTCTTC
CASSLVNSGNNEQFF
>TRBJ1-1|.|.|TRBV5-1
TGCGCCAGCAGCTTGGGGACAGTGAACACTGAAGCTTTCTTT
CASSLGTVNTEAFF
>TRBJ2-5|.|.|TRBV6-1
TGTGCCAGCAGCTTTAATGGGAGGCAAGAGACCCAGTACTTC
CASSFNGRQETQYF
>TRBJ1-2|.|.|TRBV7-3
TGTGCCAGCAGCCCGTCCGACAGAGCCGGCTACACCTTC
CASSPSDRAGYTF
>TRBJ2-3|TRBD2|.|TRBV9
TGTGCCAGCAGCGTAGGGACTAGCGGGTACACAGATACGCAGTATTTT
CASSVGTSGYTDTQYF
>TRBJ2-1|.|few|TRBV28
TGTGCCAGCAGTTCCTTAGCGGCAAGCTCCTACAATGAGCAGTTCTTC
CASSSLAASSYNEQFF
>TRBJ2-3|TRBD1|.|TRBV11-2
TGTGCCAGCAGCCCCCGAACCGACAGGGGAGGCACAGATACGCAGTATTTT
CASSPRTDRGGTDTQYF
>TRBJ2-3|TRBD1|.|TRBV9
TGTGCCAGCAGCATATCCGGGACAGGGGTAGTCGCAGATACGCAGTATTTT
CASSISGTGVVADTQYF
>TRBJ2-6|TRBD1|once|TRBV30
TGTGCCTGGAGTGTGGGACAGGGGACCTCTGGGGCCAACGTCCTGACTTTC
CAWSVGQGTSGANVLTF
>TRBJ2-1|TRBD2|.|TRBV28
TGTGCCAGCAGTCCGCCTCCCCGGGACTACCGGAATGAGCAGTTCTTC
CASSPPPRDYRNEQFF
>TRBJ1-2|TRBD1|.|TRBV7-8
TGTGCCAGCAGCCCAACCGGACAGGGGGCGCGCGGCTACACCTTC
CASSPTGQGARGYTF
>TRBJ2-1|TRBD1|.|TRBV5-4
TGTGCCAGCAGCGATCAGGGGGTTAGCTCCTACAATGAGCAGTTCTTC
CASSDQGVSSYNEQFF